The T cell receptor (beta chain) under discussion was sequenced for a study of blood T cell repertoires in COVID-19 (dated by TCRdb to the early 2020s). Study-wide context: Collaborator samples came from the United States, Italy and Spain and covered acute and convalescent phases of COVID-19. Deeply sampled blood TCRbeta repertoires from subjects exposed to, actively infected with, or recovered from COVID-19 were included in the dataset. HLA class I and class II types, where available, came from metadata supplied by the sample provider rather than from assay-based typing. The repertoires were released in a freely available public database intended as a resource for research on the immune response to SARS-CoV-2. The prospective study material was composed of cDNA or gDNA derived from T cells, B-cell-depleted T cells, or PBMCs. Samples were obtained from the ongoing ImmuneRACE study (first 160 participants) and from 1,200 or so subjects provided by 6 global collaborators. Nearly every sample came with metadata listing a de-identified subject ID, COVID-19 status, age in years and sex.

A word on this clone: Its antigen remains unidentified. No much larger clone exists at a distance of one base, and base qualities are not known.

The paper as a whole reports these results and caveats: The quantity of clinical and demographic metadata differed by source and by participant and was supplied without curation.

TCRbeta CDR3 regions were amplified from genomic DNA using the immunoSEQ Assay, a bias-controlled multiplex PCR. The source study handled its data this way. Within the assay, amplification of reference gene primers was used to estimate how many nucleated cells each sample contained. Sequence reads were collapsed and filtered to measure the absolute abundance of every unique TCRbeta CDR3 rearrangement. For each sample, productive Simpson clonality was calculated by taking the square root of Simpson's diversity index across productive rearrangements. The table comes from immuneACCESS by way of TCRdb, which keeps in-frame sequences with V and J called. Part of the clones is missing from these tables; in studies checked, under half for an unresolved V gene and the rest for unknown reasons. Clone size and V and J calls were adopted from that table, with D and trimming inferred from the DNA. Recorded for this sample are under 350,000 clones; approximately 83% of them occurred a single time. The ten largest make up 3.5% to 4.5% of the sample.

Participants in the prospective study were enrolled through a virtual design, were aged about 18 to 100 years, and lived in roughly 25 United States geographic areas. Cohort assignment in the prospective study relied on participant-reported clinical history from a screening survey and a study questionnaire. Each participant in the prospective study had whole blood, serum and a nasopharyngeal or oropharyngeal swab collected by mobile phlebotomists. Prospective study participants could optionally give additional blood draws and questionnaires over an approximately two-month period. Before DNA extraction, blood samples from the prospective study were shipped at room temperature or frozen. V is shortened by 8 bases, J by 5 bases, and the region joining them spans 20 bases. Reading from cysteine to phenylalanine, the CDR3 counts 15 amino acids. The only DNA kept is the CDR3, 45 bases in frame from the first base. From a lookup of the germline V gene, CDR1 and CDR2 are SGHRS and YFSETQ.

Sequenced input: PBMCs or T cells enriched from blood (not recorded which). The source of this sequence is a woman in her thirties or forties with acute COVID-19. This sequence uses TRBV5-1 and TRBJ2-1; TRBD2 could be the D gene, as 6 bases match. The encoded CDR3 is CASSDGGRYHNEQFF. The DNA is TGCGCCAGTTCGGACGGGGGACGCTACCACAATGAGCAGTTCTTC. The variable domain in full, with residues beyond the CDR3 obtained from the reference TRBV5-1 and TRBJ2-1 genes, is KAGVTQTPRYLIKTRGQQVTLSCSPISGHRSVSWYQQTPGQGLQFLFEYFSETQRNKGNFPGRFSGRQFSNSRSEMNVSTLELGDSALYLCASSDGGRYHNEQFFGPGTRLTVL.